This is a list of T cell receptor beta chains from one sample in a study of CD8 T cells in Susac syndrome. TCRdb itself ran the immunoSEQ multiplex PCR reads through MiXCR, one entry per CDR3 protein. The table has 150,000 to 200,000 distinct CDR3 sequences, about 94% seen once; the top ten hold approximately 0.099%. Sequences were obtained from CD4+ T cells from PBMCs. These receptors originate from a human donor with Susac syndrome. Each CDR3 is given with its conserved first and last residue.

j_call cdr3_length v_call cdr3_aa
TRBJ2-7 15 TRBV20-1 CSARDRRGSTGEQYF
TRBJ2-1 15 TRBV6-1 CASSKGLAGYNEQFF
TRBJ2-7 14 TRBV6-5 CASSYERERYEQYF
TRBJ1-2 12 TRBV7-8 CASSLNRDGYTF
TRBJ1-2 12 TRBV29-1 CSVGTGGYGYTF
TRBJ2-1 14 TRBV20-1 CSARDRGRYNEQFF
TRBJ2-6 16 TRBV20-1 CSARAITGSGANVLTF
TRBJ2-7 11 TRBV2 CASSYRGEQYF
TRBJ2-7 13 TRBV12-3/TRBV12-4 CASSLEQDYEQYF
TRBJ2-3 17 TRBV7-3 CASSLLGGGGASDTQYF
TRBJ2-1 13 TRBV10-3 CAISEDWRDREFF
TRBJ2-7 17 TRBV21-1 CASSNGGVTSGDHEQYF
TRBJ2-5 16 TRBV7-6 CASSPTGTSGRTTQYF
TRBJ2-1 14 TRBV5-4 CASSIGLGTNEQFF
TRBJ2-5 17 TRBV21-1 CASSKGDGGATRETQYF
TRBJ1-1 14 TRBV19 CASSTDRVNTEAFF
TRBJ2-7 14 TRBV20-1 CSALRDLISYEQYF
TRBJ1-1 15 TRBV6-1 CASSERTHFATEAFF
TRBJ2-3 14 TRBV7-2 CASSLVRGTDTQYF
TRBJ1-1 14 TRBV2 CASSERTGNTEAFF
TRBJ1-5 15 TRBV28 CASSLGTGGLQPQHF
TRBJ2-7 13 TRBV20-1 CSATRQNGNEQYF
TRBJ1-2 16 TRBV9 CASSPRYGGRQDGYTF
TRBJ2-3 16 TRBV5-4 CASSPGGSGGTDTQYF
TRBJ1-1 15 TRBV6-5 CASSYSWQGSTEAFF
TRBJ2-5 16 TRBV6-6 CASSYTHIAGVETQYF
TRBJ2-7 14 TRBV6-2/TRBV6-3 CASSNPRGADEQYF
TRBJ1-1 15 TRBV7-8 CASSSDRQGYTEAFF
TRBJ2-7 16 TRBV10-3 CAISDSGTGRSYEQYF
TRBJ2-1 12 TRBV3-1 CASSESRNEQFF
TRBJ2-6 20 TRBV14 CASSQWPGKGIGSGANVLTF
TRBJ1-5 14 TRBV11-2 CASSLQGPRQPQHF
TRBJ2-4 14 TRBV18 CASSPTSGSYIQYF
TRBJ2-7 15 TRBV4-2 CASSQVLADSYEQYF
TRBJ2-7 16 TRBV18 CASSPDNRRTTYEQYF
TRBJ2-2 14 TRBV7-8 CASSLVYNTGELFF
TRBJ1-4 15 TRBV5-6 CASSLQENGREKLFF
TRBJ2-5 14 TRBV30 CAWSDDTWGETQYF
TRBJ2-3 16 TRBV15 CATSSGLAGAEDTQYF
TRBJ1-1 13 TRBV5-4 CASSGGLWTEAFF
TRBJ2-7 15 TRBV28 CASSTPGGNLYEQYF
TRBJ2-4 14 TRBV19 CASSRERAKNIQYF
TRBJ2-1 12 TRBV6-6 CASTGAWGKQFF
TRBJ2-2 14 TRBV29-1 CSVEVGQGTGELFF